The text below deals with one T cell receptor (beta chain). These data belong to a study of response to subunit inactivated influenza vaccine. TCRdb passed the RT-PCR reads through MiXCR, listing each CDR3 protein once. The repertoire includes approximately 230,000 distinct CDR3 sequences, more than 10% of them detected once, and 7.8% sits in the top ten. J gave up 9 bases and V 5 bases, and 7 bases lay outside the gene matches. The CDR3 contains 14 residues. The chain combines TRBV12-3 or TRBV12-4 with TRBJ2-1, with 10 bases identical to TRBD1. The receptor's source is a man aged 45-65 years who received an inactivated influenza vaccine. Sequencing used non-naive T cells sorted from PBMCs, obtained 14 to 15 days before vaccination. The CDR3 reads CASSPGQGTTEQFF. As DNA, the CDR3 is TGTGCCAGCAGTCCGGGACAGGGGACAACTGAGCAGTTCTTC.